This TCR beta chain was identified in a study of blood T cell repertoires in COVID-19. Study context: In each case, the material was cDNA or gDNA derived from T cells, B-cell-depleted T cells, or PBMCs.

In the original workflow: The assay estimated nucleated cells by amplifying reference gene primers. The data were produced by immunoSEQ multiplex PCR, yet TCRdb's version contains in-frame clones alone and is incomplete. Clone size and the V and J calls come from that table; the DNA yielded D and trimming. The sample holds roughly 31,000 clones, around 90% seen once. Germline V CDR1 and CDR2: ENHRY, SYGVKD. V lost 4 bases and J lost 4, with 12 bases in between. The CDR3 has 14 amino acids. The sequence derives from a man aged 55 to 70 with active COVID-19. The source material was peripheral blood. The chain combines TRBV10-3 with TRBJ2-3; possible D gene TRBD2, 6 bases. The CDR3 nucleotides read TGTGCCATCAGTGTCGGCGGGGTGGCAGATACGCAGTATTTT. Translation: CAISVGGVADTQYF.